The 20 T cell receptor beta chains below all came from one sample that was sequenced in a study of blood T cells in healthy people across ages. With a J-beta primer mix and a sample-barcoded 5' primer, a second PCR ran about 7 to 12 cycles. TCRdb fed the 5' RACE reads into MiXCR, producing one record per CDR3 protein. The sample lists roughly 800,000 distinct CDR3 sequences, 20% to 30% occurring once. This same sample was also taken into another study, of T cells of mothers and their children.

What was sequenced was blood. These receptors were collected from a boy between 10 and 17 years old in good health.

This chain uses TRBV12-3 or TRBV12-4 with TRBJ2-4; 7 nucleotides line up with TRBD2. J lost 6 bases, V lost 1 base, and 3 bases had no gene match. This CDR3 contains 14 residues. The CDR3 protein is CASSLGEGINIQYF. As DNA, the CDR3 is TGTGCCAGCAGTTTAGGGGAGGGGATAAACATTCAGTACTTC.

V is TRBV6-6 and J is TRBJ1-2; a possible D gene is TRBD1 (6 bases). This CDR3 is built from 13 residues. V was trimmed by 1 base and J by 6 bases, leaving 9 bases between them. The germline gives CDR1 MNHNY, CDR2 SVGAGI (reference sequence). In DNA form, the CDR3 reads TGTGCCAGCAGTTACTGGGGGCAGGATGGCTACACCTTC. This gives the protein CASSYWGQDGYTF.

CDR3 protein: CASSLRTGKTGNQPQHF. DNA of the CDR3: TGTGCCAGCAGCCTACGGACAGGGAAGACGGGCAATCAGCCCCAGCATTTT. The chain joins TRBV28 to TRBJ1-5; 8 bases are shared with TRBD1. The CDR3 totals 17 residues. V shed 6 bases, J shed 2 bases, and the junction held 12 bases outside the gene matches. CDR1 is MDHEN, CDR2 SYDVKM, per germline.

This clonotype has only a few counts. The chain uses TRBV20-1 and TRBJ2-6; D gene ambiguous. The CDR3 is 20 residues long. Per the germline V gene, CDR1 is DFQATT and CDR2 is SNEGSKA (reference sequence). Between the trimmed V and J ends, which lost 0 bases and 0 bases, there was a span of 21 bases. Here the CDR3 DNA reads TGCAGTGCTAGAGATGTTACCCTGACCAAGATAACCTCTGGGGCCAACGTCCTGACTTTC. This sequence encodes CSARDVTLTKITSGANVLTF.

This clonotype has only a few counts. The CDR3 reads CSAGTENRKLFF. CDR3 coding DNA: TGCAGCGCAGGGACAGAGAACCGAAAACTGTTTTTT. The V and J genes are TRBV20-1 and TRBJ1-4; 7 bases are a match to TRBD1. The germline gives CDR1 DFQATT, CDR2 SNEGSKA (reference sequence). The CDR3 runs to 12 residues.

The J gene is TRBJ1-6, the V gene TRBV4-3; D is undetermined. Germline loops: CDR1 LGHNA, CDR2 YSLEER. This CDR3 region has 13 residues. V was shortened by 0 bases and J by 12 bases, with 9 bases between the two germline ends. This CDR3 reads CASSQDSSLPLHF. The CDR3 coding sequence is TGCGCCAGCAGCCAAGATAGTTCTTTACCCCTCCACTTT.

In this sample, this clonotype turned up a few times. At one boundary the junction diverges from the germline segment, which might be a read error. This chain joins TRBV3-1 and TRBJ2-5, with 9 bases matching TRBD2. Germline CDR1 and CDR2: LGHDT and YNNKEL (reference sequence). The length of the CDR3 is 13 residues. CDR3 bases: TGTGCCAGCTGGGGGACTAGCCAACAGACCCAGTACTTC. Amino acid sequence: CASWGTSQQTQYF.

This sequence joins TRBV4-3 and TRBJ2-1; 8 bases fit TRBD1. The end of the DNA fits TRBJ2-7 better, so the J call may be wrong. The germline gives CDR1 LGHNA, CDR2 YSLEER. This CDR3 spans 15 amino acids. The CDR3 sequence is CASSQDRTGFNEQYF. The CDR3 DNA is TGCGCCAGCAGCCAAGATAGGACAGGGTTTAACGAGCAGTACTTC.

In DNA, the CDR3 is TGCGCCAGCAGCCAAGGTCTCACAGGGAGCAATCAGCCCCAGCATTTT. Residues: CASSQGLTGSNQPQHF. This chain connects TRBV4-3 to TRBJ1-5, with a tentative D call TRBD1 (6 bases). Looked up from germline, CDR1 is LGHNA and CDR2 is YSLEER. Trimming removed 1 base at V and 1 base at J, with 11 bases between. The CDR3 totals 16 residues.

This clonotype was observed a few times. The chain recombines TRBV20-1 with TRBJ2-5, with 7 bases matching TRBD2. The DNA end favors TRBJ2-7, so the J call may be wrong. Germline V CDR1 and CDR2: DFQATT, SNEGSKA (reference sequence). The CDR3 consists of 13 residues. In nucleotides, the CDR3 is TGCAGTGCTAGCGGGAGGACACTCTACGAGCAGTACTTC. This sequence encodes CSASGRTLYEQYF.

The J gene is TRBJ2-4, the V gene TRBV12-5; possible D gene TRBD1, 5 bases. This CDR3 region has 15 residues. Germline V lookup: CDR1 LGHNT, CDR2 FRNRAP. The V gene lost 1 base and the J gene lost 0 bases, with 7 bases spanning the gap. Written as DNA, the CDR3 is TGTGCTAGTGGTTTGGAAGGGGTAGCCAAAAACATTCAGTACTTC. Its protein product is CASGLEGVAKNIQYF.

CDR3 protein: CASSDRTSYEQYF. CDR3 coding DNA: TGTGCCAGTTCCGACCGGACAAGCTACGAGCAGTACTTC. The rearrangement uses TRBV27 and TRBJ2-7, with D possibly matching TRBD1 (5 bases). Germline CDR1 MNHEY, CDR2 SMNVEV (reference sequence). V was trimmed by 9 bases and J by 3 bases, leaving 15 bases between them. The CDR3 loop spans 13 amino acids.

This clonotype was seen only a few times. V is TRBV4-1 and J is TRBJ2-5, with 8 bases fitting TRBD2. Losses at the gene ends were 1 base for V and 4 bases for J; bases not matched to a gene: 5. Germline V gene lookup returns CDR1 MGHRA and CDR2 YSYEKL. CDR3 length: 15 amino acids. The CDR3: CASSQGLLAGETQYF. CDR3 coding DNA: TGCGCCAGCAGCCAAGGTCTTCTAGCGGGAGAGACCCAGTACTTC.

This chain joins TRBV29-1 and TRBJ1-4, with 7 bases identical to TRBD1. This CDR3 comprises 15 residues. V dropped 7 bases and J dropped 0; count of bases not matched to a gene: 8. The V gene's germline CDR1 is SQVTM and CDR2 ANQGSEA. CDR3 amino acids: CSASGTVATNEKLFF. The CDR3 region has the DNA TGCAGCGCTTCCGGGACAGTAGCAACTAATGAAAAACTGTTTTTT.

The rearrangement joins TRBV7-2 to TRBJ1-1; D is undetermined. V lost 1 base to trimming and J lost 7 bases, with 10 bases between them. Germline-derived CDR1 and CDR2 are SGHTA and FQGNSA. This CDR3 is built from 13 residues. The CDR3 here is CASSLDGDLEAFF. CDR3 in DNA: TGTGCCAGCAGCTTAGATGGGGATCTTGAAGCTTTCTTT.

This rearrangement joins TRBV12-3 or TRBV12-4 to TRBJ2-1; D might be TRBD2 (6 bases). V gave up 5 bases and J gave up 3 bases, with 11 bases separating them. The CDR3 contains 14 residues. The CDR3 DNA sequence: TGTGCCAGCAGTCCGGGGGACTTCTACAATGAGCAGTTCTTC. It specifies CASSPGDFYNEQFF.

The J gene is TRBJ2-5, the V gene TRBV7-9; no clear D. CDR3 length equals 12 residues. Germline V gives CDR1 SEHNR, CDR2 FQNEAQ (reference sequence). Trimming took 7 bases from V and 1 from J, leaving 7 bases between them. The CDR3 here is CASTVSQETQYF. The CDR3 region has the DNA TGTGCCAGCACAGTCAGCCAAGAGACCCAGTACTTC.

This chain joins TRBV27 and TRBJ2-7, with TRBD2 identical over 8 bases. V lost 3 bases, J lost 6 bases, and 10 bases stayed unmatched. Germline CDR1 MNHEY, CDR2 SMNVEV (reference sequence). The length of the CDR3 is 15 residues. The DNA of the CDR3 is TGTGCCAGCAGTTTTTCCCCAGCGGGAGATGGCGAGCAGTACTTC. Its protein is CASSFSPAGDGEQYF.

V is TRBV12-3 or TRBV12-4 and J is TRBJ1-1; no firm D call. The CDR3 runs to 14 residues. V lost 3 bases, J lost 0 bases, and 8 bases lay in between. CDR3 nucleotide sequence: TGTGCCAGCAGTTTTCAGCGTGTGAACACTGAAGCTTTCTTT. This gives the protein CASSFQRVNTEAFF.

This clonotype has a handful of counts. The CDR3 loop reads CASSSGTVWTSWQYF. Written as DNA, the CDR3 is TGTGCCAGCAGCTCCGGGACAGTTTGGACTAGCTGGCAGTACTTC. The genes are TRBV5-6 and TRBJ2-7; D perhaps matches TRBD2 (8 bases). CDR1 is SGHDT and CDR2 is YYEEEE in the germline V gene. The CDR3 has 15 amino acids. Trimming took off 3 bases at V and 9 bases at J, with 22 bases between the two ends.